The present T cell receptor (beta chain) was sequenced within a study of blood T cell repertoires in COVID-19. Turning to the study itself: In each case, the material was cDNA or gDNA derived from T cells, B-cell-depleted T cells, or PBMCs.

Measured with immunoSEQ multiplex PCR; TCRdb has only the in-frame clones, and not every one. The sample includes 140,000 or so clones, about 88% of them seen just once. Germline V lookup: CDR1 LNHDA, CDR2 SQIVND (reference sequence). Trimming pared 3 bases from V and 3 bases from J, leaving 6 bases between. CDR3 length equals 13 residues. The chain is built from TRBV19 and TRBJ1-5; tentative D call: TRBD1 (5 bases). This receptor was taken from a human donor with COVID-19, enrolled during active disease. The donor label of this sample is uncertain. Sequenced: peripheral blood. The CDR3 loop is CASSMGLNQPQHF. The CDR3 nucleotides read TGTGCCAGTAGTATGGGACTCAATCAGCCCCAGCATTTT.